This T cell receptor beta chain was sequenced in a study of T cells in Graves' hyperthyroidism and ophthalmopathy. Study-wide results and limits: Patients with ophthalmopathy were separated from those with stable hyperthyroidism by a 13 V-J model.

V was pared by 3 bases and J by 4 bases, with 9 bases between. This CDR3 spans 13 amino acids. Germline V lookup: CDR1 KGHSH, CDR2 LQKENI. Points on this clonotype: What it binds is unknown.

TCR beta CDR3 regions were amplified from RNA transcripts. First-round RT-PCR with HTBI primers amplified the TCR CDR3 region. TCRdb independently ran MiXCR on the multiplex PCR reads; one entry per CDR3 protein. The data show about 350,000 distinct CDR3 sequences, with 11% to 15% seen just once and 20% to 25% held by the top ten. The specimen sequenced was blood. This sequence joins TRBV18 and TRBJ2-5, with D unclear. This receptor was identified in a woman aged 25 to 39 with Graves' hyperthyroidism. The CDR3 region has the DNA TGTGCCAGCTCACCTCCCAGCCGAGAGACCCAGTACTTC. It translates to CASSPPSRETQYF.